This TCR beta chain was identified in a study of molecular identifiers for immune sequencing clone quantification. Study results and caveats: In naive cells, under 1% of molecules belonged to clones above 20 RNA copies, against over 97% in effector cells.

One entry per CDR3 protein, called by TCRdb with MiXCR from the PCR reads. There are more than 550,000 distinct CDR3 sequences in the sample; about 25% occur only once, and 0.78% lies in the top ten. This clonotype was observed at least ten times. The antigen is unknown. This CDR3 contains 16 residues. CDR1 MNHEY and CDR2 SVGAGI come from the germline V gene. The germline V and J ends were trimmed by 0 bases and 0 bases, with 12 bases remaining between them. The receptor comes from a human donor in good health. Some libraries in this study had Jurkat cell RNA spiked in. The chain uses TRBV6-5 and TRBJ2-7, with TRBD2 as a possible D gene (6 bases). The sample comprised naive CD8+ T cells from blood, with Jurkat cell RNA spiked in. Subset denoted: FACS-sorted CD8+CD4-CCR7+CD45RA+ naive T cells. In DNA form, the CDR3 reads TGTGCCAGCAGTTACTCTGGGGCGGGAAGCTCCTACGAGCAGTACTTC. The encoded protein is CASSYSGAGSSYEQYF.